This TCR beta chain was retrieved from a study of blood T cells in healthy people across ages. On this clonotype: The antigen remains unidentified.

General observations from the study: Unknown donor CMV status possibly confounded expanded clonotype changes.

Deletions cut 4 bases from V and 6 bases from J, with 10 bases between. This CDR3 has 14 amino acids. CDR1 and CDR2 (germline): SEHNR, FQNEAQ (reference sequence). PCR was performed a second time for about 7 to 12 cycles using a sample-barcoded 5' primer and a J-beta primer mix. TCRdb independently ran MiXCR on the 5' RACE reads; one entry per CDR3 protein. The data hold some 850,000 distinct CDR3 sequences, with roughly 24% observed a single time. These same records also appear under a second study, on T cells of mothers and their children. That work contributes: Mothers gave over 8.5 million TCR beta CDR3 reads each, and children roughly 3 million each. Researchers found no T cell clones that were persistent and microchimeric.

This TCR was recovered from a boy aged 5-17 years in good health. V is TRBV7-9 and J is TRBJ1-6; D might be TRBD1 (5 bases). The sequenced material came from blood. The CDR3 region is CASSYQGPNSPLHF. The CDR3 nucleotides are TGTGCCAGCAGCTACCAGGGACCTAATTCACCCCTCCACTTT. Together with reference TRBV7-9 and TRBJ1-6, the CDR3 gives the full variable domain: DTGVSQNPRHKITKRGQNVTFRCDPISEHNRLYWYRQTLGQGPEFLTYFQNEAQLEKSRLLSDRFSAERPKGSFSTLEIQRTEQGDSAMYLCASSYQGPNSPLHFGNGTRLTVT.